These 2 T cell receptor beta chains were all obtained from the same sample, sequenced in a study of T cell repertoires in ileal Crohn's disease. Clones were sequenced by immunoSEQ multiplex PCR, and TCRdb holds only the in-frame ones, with some missing. The profile covers roughly 5,000 clones, with approximately 69% appearing a single time and 29% taken by the ten largest. Noted time point: neoterminal ileum biopsy at postoperative endoscopy, about 6 months after surgery. Specimen: ileal tissue. The receptors stem from an adult with Crohn's disease.

The chain is built from TRBV23-1 and TRBJ1-2; D is undetermined. TRBV23-1 is labeled an ORF, and its function is uncertain. The CDR3 length is 16 residues. Trimming stripped 5 bases from V and 4 bases from J, with 20 bases between. CDR3 nucleotides: TGCGCCAGCAGTAGACTAAGACGCAGAAAGACCTATGGCTACACCTTC. Its translation: CASSRLRRRKTYGYTF.

The chain joins TRBV11-3 to TRBJ2-1, with a weak D call TRBD2 (6 bases). Per germline, CDR1 SGHNT and CDR2 YENEEA. The CDR3 covers 16 residues. V dropped 0 bases and J dropped 7 bases, with 16 bases sitting between them. The CDR3 DNA sequence: TGTGCCAGCAGCTTAGAATTGCTAGCGTCCGCTAATGAGCAGTTCTTC. Residues: CASSLELLASANEQFF.